This T cell receptor (beta chain) was observed in a study of cytomegalovirus exposure and HLA in healthy donors. It was with 60 Vbeta and 13 Jbeta primers that the PCR ran. Using immunoSEQ multiplex PCR, the repertoire was profiled, and TCRdb retains in-frame clones only, with some absent. The data show about 38,000 clones, roughly 69% seen once. Remarks on this clone: The antigen is undetermined.

The CDR3 loop spans 13 amino acids. The V gene lost 2 bases and the J gene lost 5 bases, with 9 bases spanning the gap. Per the germline V gene, CDR1 is WNHNN and CDR2 is SYGVQD (reference sequence). Study-wide results and caveats: Listed as cytomegalovirus-associated were roughly 180 TCR beta chains.

The receptor was isolated from a man aged 25 to 45 in good health and CMV-seronegative. The rearrangement uses TRBV10-1 and TRBJ1-2, with D maybe TRBD1 (6 bases). Input material: PBMCs. Written as DNA, the CDR3 is TGCGCCAGCAGTGAGCAGGGGCGGTATGGCTACACCTTC. Amino acids: CASSEQGRYGYTF.